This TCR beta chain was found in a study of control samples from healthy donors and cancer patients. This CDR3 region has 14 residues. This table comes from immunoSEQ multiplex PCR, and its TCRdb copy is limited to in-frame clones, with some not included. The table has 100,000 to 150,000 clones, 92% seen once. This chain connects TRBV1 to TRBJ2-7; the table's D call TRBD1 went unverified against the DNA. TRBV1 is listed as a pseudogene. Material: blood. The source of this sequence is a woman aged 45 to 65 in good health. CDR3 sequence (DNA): TGCACCAGCAACTCACCGGGACAGGGGGCAATGGCGTACTTC. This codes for CTSNSPGQGAMAYF.